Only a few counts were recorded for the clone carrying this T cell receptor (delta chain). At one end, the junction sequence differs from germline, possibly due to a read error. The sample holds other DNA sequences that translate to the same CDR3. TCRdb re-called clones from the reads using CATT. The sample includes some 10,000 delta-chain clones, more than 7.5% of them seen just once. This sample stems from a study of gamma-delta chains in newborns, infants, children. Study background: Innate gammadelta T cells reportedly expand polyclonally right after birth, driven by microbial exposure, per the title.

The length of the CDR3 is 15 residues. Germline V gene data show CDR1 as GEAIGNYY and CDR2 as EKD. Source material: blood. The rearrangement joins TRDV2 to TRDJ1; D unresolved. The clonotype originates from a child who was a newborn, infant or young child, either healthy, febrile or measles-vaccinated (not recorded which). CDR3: CACDTVGVFTDKLIF. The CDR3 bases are TGTGCCTGCGACACCGTAGGGGTTTTCACCGATAAACTCATCTTT.